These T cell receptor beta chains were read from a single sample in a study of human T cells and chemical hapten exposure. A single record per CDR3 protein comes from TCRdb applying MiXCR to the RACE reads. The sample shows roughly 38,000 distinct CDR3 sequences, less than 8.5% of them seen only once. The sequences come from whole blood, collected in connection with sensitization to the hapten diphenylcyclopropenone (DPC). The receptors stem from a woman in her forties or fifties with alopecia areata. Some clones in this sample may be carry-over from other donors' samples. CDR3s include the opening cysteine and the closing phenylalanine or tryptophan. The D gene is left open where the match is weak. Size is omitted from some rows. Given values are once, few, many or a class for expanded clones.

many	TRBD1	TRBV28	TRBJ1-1	CASRPRTGVNTEAFF	TGTGCCAGCAGACCGAGAACAGGGGTCAACACTGAAGCTTTCTTT
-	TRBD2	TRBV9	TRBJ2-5	CASSVLSGGQETQYF	TGTGCCAGCAGCGTATTAAGCGGGGGCCAAGAGACCCAGTACTTC
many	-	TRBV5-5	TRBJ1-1	CASSSEPTGNTEAFF	TGTGCCAGCAGTTCCGAACCAACAGGGAACACTGAAGCTTTCTTT
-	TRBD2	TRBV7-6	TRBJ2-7	CASSLLAGGGEQYF	TGTGCCAGCAGCCTTTTAGCGGGAGGGGGCGAGCAGTACTTC
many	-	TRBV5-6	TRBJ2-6	CASSLATSGANVLTF	TGTGCCAGCAGCTTGGCCACCTCTGGGGCCAACGTCCTGACTTTC
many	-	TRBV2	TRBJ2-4	CASSDNHRSKNIQYF	TGTGCCAGCAGTGACAACCACAGGTCCAAAAACATTCAGTACTTC
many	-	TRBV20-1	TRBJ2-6	CSARAHDLAGANVLTF	TGCAGTGCTAGAGCCCATGACTTAGCTGGGGCCAACGTCCTGACTTTC
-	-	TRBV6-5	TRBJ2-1	CASSPSASYNEQFF	TGTGCCAGCAGTCCCTCCGCCTCCTACAATGAGCAGTTCTTC
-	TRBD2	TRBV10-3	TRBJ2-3	CAISRTSEDTQYF	TGTGCCATCAGCAGGACTAGCGAAGATACGCAGTATTTT
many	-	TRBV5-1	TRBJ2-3	CASSLPGAADTQYF	TGCGCCAGCAGCTTGCCGGGAGCGGCAGATACGCAGTATTTT
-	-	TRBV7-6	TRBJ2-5	CASSFSRQETQYF	TGTGCCAGCAGCTTTTCCAGACAAGAGACCCAGTACTTC
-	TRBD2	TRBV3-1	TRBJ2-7	CASSQGLAGIYEQYF	TGTGCCAGCAGCCAGGGACTAGCGGGAATCTACGAGCAGTACTTC
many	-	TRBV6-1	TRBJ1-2	CASSLARGYTF	TGTGCCAGCAGCCTTGCAAGGGGCTACACCTTC
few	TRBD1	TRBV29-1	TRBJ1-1	CSVEEQGTRTEAFF	TGCAGCGTTGAAGAACAGGGGACGCGGACTGAAGCTTTCTTT
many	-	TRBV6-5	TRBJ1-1	CASSYSTALNTEAFF	TGTGCCAGCAGTTACTCGACAGCCTTGAACACTGAAGCTTTCTTT
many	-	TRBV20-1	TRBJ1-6	CSARDPPSYNSPLHF	TGCAGTGCTAGAGATCCCCCCTCCTATAATTCACCCCTCCACTTT
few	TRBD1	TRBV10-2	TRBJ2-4	CASKGQEKNIQYF	TGCGCCAGCAAGGGACAGGAGAAAAACATTCAGTACTTC
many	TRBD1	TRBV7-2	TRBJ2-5	CASSLVAGGPQETQYF	TGTGCCAGCAGCTTAGTGGCAGGGGGCCCCCAAGAGACCCAGTACTTC
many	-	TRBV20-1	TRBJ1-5	CSARPLGVSNQPQHF	TGCAGTGCTAGACCCCTGGGGGTTAGCAATCAGCCCCAGCATTTT
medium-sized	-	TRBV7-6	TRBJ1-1	CASSPGREPEAFF	TGTGCCAGCAGCCCCGGCAGGGAGCCTGAAGCTTTCTTT
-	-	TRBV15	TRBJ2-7	CATSSGPSTEQYF	TGTGCCACCAGCAGCGGGCCCTCGACCGAGCAGTACTTC
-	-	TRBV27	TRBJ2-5	CASSLSWAAQETQYF	TGTGCCAGCAGTTTATCGTGGGCTGCCCAAGAGACCCAGTACTTC
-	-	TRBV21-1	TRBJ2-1	CASSKEYSRHNEQFF	TGTGCCAGCAGCAAAGAGTATAGCAGACACAATGAGCAGTTCTTC
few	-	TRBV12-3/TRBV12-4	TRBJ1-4	CASSPLRPNEKLFF	TGTGCCAGCAGCCCTCTACGACCTAATGAAAAACTGTTTTTT
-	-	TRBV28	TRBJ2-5	CASSFRSGTQYF	TGTGCCAGCAGTTTTAGGTCAGGCACCCAGTACTTC
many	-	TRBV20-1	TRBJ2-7	CSASKTGVHEQYF	TGCAGTGCTAGTAAGACAGGAGTCCACGAGCAGTACTTC
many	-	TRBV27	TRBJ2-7	CASSLYQRASYEQYF	TGTGCCAGCAGTTTATACCAGCGGGCCTCCTACGAGCAGTACTTC
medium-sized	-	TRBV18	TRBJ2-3	CASSPRVASGNYF	-
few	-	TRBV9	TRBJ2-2	CASSVAGELFF	TGTGCCAGCAGCGTAGCCGGGGAGCTGTTTTTT
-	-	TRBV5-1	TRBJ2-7	CASSARTYEQYF	TGCGCCAGCAGCGCCCGGACTTACGAGCAGTACTTC
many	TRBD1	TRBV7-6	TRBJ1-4	CASSLAQQGAGEKLFF	TGTGCCAGCAGCTTAGCCCAACAGGGGGCCGGCGAAAAACTGTTTTTT
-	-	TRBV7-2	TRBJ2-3	CASSLESRGTDTQYF	TGTGCCAGCAGCTTAGAAAGTAGAGGAACAGATACGCAGTATTTT
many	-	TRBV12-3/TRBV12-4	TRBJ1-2	CASGDTRGGYTF	TGTGCCTCGGGGGACACAAGAGGCGGCTACACCTTC
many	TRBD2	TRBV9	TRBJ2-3	CASSVAGGRTRADTQYF	TGTGCCAGCAGCGTAGCTGGCGGGAGGACCCGGGCAGATACGCAGTATTTT
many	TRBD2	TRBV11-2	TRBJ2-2	CASRASGKASSNTGELFF	TGTGCCAGCAGGGCTAGCGGGAAGGCATCATCGAACACCGGGGAGCTGTTTTTT
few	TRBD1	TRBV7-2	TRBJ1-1	CASSPPGGNRVTEAFF	TGTGCCAGCAGCCCCCCAGGGGGCAACCGGGTGACTGAAGCTTTCTTT
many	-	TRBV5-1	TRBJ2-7	CASSLGQSFYEQYF	TGCGCCAGCAGCTTGGGACAGAGCTTCTACGAGCAGTACTTC
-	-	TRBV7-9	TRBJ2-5	CASSLGVQGTQYF	TGTGCCAGCAGCTTAGGGGTGCAGGGGACCCAGTACTTC
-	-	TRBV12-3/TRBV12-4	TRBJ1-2	CASSLRGYGYTF	TGTGCCAGCAGTTTAAGGGGCTATGGCTACACCTTC
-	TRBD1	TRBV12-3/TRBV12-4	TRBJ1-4	CASSPGTGNEKLFF	TGTGCCAGCAGTCCCGGGACAGGGAATGAAAAACTGTTTTTT
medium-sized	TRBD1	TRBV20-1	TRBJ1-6	CSASGQANSPLHF	TGCAGTGCTTCGGGACAGGCTAATTCACCCCTCCACTTT
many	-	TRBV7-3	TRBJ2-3	CASSLNWADTQYF	TGTGCCAGCAGCTTAAACTGGGCAGATACGCAGTATTTT
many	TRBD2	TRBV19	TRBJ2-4	CASRSSGREIIQYF	TGTGCCAGTAGGTCGAGCGGGAGGGAAATCATTCAGTACTTC
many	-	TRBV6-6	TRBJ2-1	CASSGSGKNNEQFF	TGTGCCAGCAGTGGTAGCGGAAAGAACAATGAGCAGTTCTTC
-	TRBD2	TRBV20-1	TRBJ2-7	CSARTSGGYEQYF	TGCAGTGCTAGGACTAGCGGAGGCTACGAGCAGTACTTC
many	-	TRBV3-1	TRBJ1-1	CASSQDLLRGANTEAFF	TGTGCCAGCAGCCAAGACCTCCTCCGGGGGGCGAACACTGAAGCTTTCTTT
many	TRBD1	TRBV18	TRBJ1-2	CASSADRSEGYGYTF	TGTGCCAGCTCAGCGGACAGGTCGGAGGGATATGGCTACACCTTC
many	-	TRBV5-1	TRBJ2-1	CASSLGRNEQFF	TGCGCCAGCAGCTTGGGTAGGAATGAGCAGTTCTTC
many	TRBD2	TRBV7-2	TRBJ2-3	CASRPSGSGDTQYF	TGTGCCAGCAGACCTAGCGGGAGTGGCGATACGCAGTATTTT
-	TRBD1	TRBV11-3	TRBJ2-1	CASSLLEGQGNNEQFF	TGTGCCAGCAGCCTCCTGGAAGGACAGGGAAACAATGAGCAGTTCTTC
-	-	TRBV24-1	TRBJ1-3	CATRGASGNTIYF	TGTGCCACCCGTGGAGCCTCTGGAAACACCATATATTTT
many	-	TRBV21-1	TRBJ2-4	CASSKKRGLAKNIQYF	TGTGCCAGCAGCAAGAAAAGGGGCTTAGCCAAAAACATTCAGTACTTC
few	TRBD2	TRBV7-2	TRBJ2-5	CASSPQGLAVTQYF	TGTGCCAGCAGCCCTCAGGGACTAGCCGTGACCCAGTACTTC
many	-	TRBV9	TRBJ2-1	CASSVGSGEQFF	TGTGCCAGCAGCGTAGGAAGCGGGGAGCAGTTCTTC
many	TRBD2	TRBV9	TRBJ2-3	CASSVRTSGRDTQYF	TGTGCCAGCAGCGTAAGGACTAGCGGGAGAGATACGCAGTATTTT